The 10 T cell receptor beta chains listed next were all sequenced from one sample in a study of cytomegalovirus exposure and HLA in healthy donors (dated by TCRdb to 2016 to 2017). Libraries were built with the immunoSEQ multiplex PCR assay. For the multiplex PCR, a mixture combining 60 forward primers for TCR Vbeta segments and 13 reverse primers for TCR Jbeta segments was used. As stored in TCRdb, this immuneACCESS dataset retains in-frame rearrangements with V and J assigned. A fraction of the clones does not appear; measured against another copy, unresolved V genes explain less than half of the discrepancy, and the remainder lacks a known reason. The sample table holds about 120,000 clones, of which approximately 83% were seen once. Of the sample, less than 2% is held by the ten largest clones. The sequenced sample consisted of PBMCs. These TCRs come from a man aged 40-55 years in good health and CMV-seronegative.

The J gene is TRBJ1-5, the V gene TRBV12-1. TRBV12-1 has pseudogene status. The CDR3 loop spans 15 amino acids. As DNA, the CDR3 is TGTGCCAGCAGCTTTGCGCTGTCGGTTAATCAGCCCCAGCATTTT. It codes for CASSFALSVNQPQHF.

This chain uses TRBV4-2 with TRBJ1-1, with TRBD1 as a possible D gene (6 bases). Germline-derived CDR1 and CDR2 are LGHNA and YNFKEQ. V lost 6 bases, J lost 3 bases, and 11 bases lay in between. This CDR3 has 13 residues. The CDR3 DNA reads TGTGCCAGCAGTCAGTACAGGGACACTGAAGCTTTCTTT. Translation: CASSQYRDTEAFF.

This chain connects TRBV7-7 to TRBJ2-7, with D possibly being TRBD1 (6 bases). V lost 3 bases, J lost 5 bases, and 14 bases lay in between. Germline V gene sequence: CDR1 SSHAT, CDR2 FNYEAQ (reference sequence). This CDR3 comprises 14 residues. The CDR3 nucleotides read TGTGCCAGCAGCTTGACGGACAGCCCCCACGAGCAGTACTTC. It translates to CASSLTDSPHEQYF. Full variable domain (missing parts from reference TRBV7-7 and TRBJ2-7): GAGVSQSPRYKVTKRGQDVTLRCDPISSHATLYWYQQALGQGPEFLTYFNYEAQPDKSGLPSDRFSAERPEGSISTLTIQRTEQRDSAMYRCASSLTDSPHEQYFGPGTRLTVT.

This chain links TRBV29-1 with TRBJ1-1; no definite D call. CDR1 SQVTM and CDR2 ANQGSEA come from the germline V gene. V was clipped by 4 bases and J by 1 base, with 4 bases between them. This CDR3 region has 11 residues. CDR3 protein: CSVVANTEAFF. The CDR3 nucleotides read TGCAGCGTTGTAGCGAACACTGAAGCTTTCTTT.

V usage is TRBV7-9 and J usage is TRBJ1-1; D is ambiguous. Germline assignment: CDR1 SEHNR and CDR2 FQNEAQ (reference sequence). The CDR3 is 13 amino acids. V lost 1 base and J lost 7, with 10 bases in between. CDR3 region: CASSLGKGGEAFF. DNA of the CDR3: TGTGCCAGCAGCTTAGGCAAGGGAGGTGAAGCTTTCTTT.

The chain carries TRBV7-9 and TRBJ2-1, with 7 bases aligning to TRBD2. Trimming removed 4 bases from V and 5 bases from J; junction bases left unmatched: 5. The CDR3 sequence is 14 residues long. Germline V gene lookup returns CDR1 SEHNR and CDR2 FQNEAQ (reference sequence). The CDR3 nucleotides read TGTGCCAGCAGCTCTAGCGGCAGTCACAATGAGCAGTTCTTC. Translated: CASSSSGSHNEQFF.

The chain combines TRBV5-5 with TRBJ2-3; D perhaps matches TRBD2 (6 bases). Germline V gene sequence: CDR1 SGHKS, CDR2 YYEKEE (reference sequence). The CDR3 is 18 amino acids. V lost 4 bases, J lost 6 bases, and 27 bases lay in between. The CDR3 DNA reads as TGTGCCAGCAGCCAGCGGGCCTCAGGGACCGTTCTTGGGGATACGCAGTATTTT. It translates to CASSQRASGTVLGDTQYF. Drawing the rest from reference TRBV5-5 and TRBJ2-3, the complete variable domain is DAGVTQSPTHLIKTRGQQVTLRCSPISGHKSVSWYQQVLGQGPQFIFQYYEKEERGRGNFPDRFSARQFPNYSSELNVNALLLGDSALYLCASSQRASGTVLGDTQYFGPGTRLTVL.

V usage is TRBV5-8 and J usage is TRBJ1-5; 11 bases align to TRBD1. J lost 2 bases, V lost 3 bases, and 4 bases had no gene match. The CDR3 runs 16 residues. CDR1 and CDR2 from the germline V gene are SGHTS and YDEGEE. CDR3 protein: CASSSWTGGGNQPQHF. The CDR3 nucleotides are TGTGCCAGCAGCTCGTGGACAGGGGGCGGCAATCAGCCCCAGCATTTT.

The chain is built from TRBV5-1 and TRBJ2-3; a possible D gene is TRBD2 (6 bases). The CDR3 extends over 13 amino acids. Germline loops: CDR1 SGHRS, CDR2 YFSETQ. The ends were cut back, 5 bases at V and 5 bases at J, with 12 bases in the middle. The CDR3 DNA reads TGCGCCAGCAGGGGCGACGGGGGAGATACGCAGTATTTT. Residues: CASRGDGGDTQYF. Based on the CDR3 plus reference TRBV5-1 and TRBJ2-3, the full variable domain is KAGVTQTPRYLIKTRGQQVTLSCSPISGHRSVSWYQQTPGQGLQFLFEYFSETQRNKGNFPGRFSGRQFSNSRSEMNVSTLELGDSALYLCASRGDGGDTQYFGPGTRLTVL.

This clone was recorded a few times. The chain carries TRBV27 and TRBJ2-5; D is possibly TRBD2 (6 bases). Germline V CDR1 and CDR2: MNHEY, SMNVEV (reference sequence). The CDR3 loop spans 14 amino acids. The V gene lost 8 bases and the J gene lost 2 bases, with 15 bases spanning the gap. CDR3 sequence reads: CASWRAARQETQYF. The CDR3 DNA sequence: TGTGCCAGCTGGAGGGCGGCCCGACAAGAGACCCAGTACTTC.